A selection of T cell receptor beta chains follows, all from one sample in a study of T cells in localized non-small cell lung cancer. Sequencing was performed with immunoSEQ multiplex PCR; in TCRdb, only in-frame clones are kept and a portion is missing. The table includes tens of thousands of clones, over 80% detected once. Specimen: peripheral blood, collected before any cancer treatment. Receptors were obtained from a male donor at least 60 years old with stage I lung adenocarcinoma. CDR3s include the opening cysteine and the closing phenylalanine or tryptophan. D genes are given only for firm matches. Some rows mark clone size as missing; the rest say once, few, many or name a class of expanded clone.

TGTGCCAGCAGTTTATTAGTGGTTAATGAAAAACTGTTTTTT CASSLLVVNEKLFF TRBV28 . TRBJ1-4 .
TGTGCCAGCAGTTTAAGGGACATAGGAAACTATGGCTACACCTTC CASSLRDIGNYGYTF TRBV28 . TRBJ1-2 .
TGTGCCAGCCTAGCCATATGGACTAGCGGGGGGGCGGACCAAGAGACCCAGTACTTC CASLAIWTSGGADQETQYF TRBV7-9 . TRBJ2-5 TRBD2
TGCGCCAGCAGCTTGGAGGTCCCCTCCTACGAGCAGTACTTC CASSLEVPSYEQYF TRBV5-1 . TRBJ2-7 .
TGTGCCAGCAGTGAGGTTGTCTACTCTGGAAACACCATATATTTT CASSEVVYSGNTIYF TRBV6-1 . TRBJ1-3 .
TGTGCCAGCTCCTGGGGAGGGCGAGGGACTGAAGCTTTCTTT CASSWGGRGTEAFF TRBV7-3 . TRBJ1-1 .
TGTGCCAGCAGCCCGGGACAGGGGCCTTACACAGATACGCAGTATTTT CASSPGQGPYTDTQYF TRBV9 . TRBJ2-3 TRBD1
TGTGCCACCAGCCTAGGAAGGGCGGGGGCCCCCTCCTACGAGCAGTACTTC CATSLGRAGAPSYEQYF TRBV15 . TRBJ2-7 .
TGTGCCAGCAGTCCCTCGGAGGCGACTCCCTACAATGAGCAGTTCTTC CASSPSEATPYNEQFF TRBV25-1 . TRBJ2-1 .
TGTGCCAGCATGAGGGCGCTAGCGGGGGCCTCCTACGAGCAGTACTTC CASMRALAGASYEQYF TRBV7-9 . TRBJ2-7 TRBD2
TGCAGCGTTGGACAGAGGAACACCGGGGAGCTGTTTTTT CSVGQRNTGELFF TRBV29-1 few TRBJ2-2 .
TGTGCCAGCAGGGCTAGCACAGATACGCAGTATTTT CASRASTDTQYF TRBV7-9 . TRBJ2-3 .
TGTGCCACCCAACAAGGGGAGGGCGAGCAGTACTTC CATQQGEGEQYF TRBV10-3 . TRBJ2-7 TRBD2
TGTGCCAGCAGTTTGGACAGGGGCAACAATCAGCCCCAGCATTTT CASSLDRGNNQPQHF TRBV28 few TRBJ1-5 TRBD1
TGCGCCAGCAGCCTCGATACGGGGAGCGGAGAAAAACTGTTTTTT CASSLDTGSGEKLFF TRBV4-3 . TRBJ1-4 .
TGTGCCAGCAGTGAGGCTAGCGGGGGGACCCAAGAGACCCAGTACTTC CASSEASGGTQETQYF TRBV2 . TRBJ2-5 TRBD2
TGTGCCAGCAGCCCGAGACAGTGGGAGGGGGAGACCCAGTACTTC CASSPRQWEGETQYF TRBV7-2 . TRBJ2-5 TRBD2
TGTGCCAGCAGGGACAGCTCCTATAATTCACCCCTCCACTTT CASRDSSYNSPLHF TRBV6-4 . TRBJ1-6 .
TGCGCCAGCAGCTCCACCACGAGCTCCTACAATGAGCAGTTCTTC CASSSTTSSYNEQFF TRBV5-1 . TRBJ2-1 .
TGTGCCACCTCGGGGACTAGCGGCCCAGATACGCAGTATTTT CATSGTSGPDTQYF TRBV18 . TRBJ2-3 TRBD2
TGCAGCGCCGGGACAGTGAACACAGATACGCAGTATTTT CSAGTVNTDTQYF TRBV29-1 . TRBJ2-3 TRBD1
TGTGCCAGCTCACCCGGGAATCAGCCCCAGCATTTT CASSPGNQPQHF TRBV18 few TRBJ1-5 .
TGTGCCAGCAGTTACTCGGCGGGGGGCTTCAATGAGCAGTTCTTC CASSYSAGGFNEQFF TRBV6-6 . TRBJ2-1 TRBD2
TGTGCCAGCAGCTTAAGAGGGCGGAACACTGAAGCTTTCTTT CASSLRGRNTEAFF TRBV7-8 . TRBJ1-1 .
TGTGCCAGCAGGCAGCTTTCAACCATTGGAAACACCATATATTTT CASRQLSTIGNTIYF TRBV11-2 . TRBJ1-3 .
TGCGCCAGCAGCCCGGACGGACAGGGTAAACGCTATGGCTACACCTTC CASSPDGQGKRYGYTF TRBV5-1 . TRBJ1-2 TRBD1
TGCAGCGGAACGACTGGGAGGGATGAAGCTTTCTTT CSGTTGRDEAFF TRBV29-1 . TRBJ1-1 .
TGTGCCAGCAGCTTAGCGGGGGGGCATTATACGCAGTATTTT CASSLAGGHYTQYF TRBV7-2 . TRBJ2-3 .
TGTGCCATCAGCCCCCAGGGTGATGGCAATCAGCCCCAGCATTTT CAISPQGDGNQPQHF TRBV10-3 . TRBJ1-5 .
TGTGCCAGCAGCTTACATTCCGGGACAGGGCCGTTTGAGCAGTACTTC CASSLHSGTGPFEQYF TRBV5-5 . TRBJ2-7 TRBD1
TGTGCCACCGGGACAGGACTTAACTATGGCTACACCTTC CATGTGLNYGYTF TRBV2 . TRBJ1-2 TRBD1
TGTGCCAGCAGTTTGGGGGTGGTGTTCACTGAAGCTTTCTTT CASSLGVVFTEAFF TRBV28 . TRBJ1-1 .